This passage covers 25 T cell receptor beta chains from one sample sequenced in a study of T-cell reconstitution after alpha-beta-depleted transplantation in children. This sample's TCRbeta library carried unique molecular identifier barcodes. TCRdb re-called the PCR reads through MiXCR, storing one row per CDR3 protein. This table has approximately 230,000 distinct CDR3 sequences, 20% to 30% appearing once. This specimen consisted of PBMCs, mostly from graft donor cells, obtained 360 days after TCRalphabeta/CD19-depleted stem cell transplant. Receptors were obtained from a female patient aged 2-9 years who had a stem cell transplant for congenital amegakaryocytic thrombocytopenia, so the T cells may come from the graft donor.

J is TRBJ1-1 and V is TRBV7-9, with TRBD1 matching over 8 bases. Trimming cost V 5 bases and J 0 bases; bases outside gene matches: 5. The CDR3 is 15 residues long. CDR1 is SEHNR, CDR2 FQNEAQ, per germline (reference sequence). CDR3 loop: CASSPPGQVNTEAFF. The CDR3 DNA reads TGTGCCAGCAGCCCCCCGGGACAGGTGAACACTGAAGCTTTCTTT. Full variable domain (outside the CDR3, taken from reference TRBV7-9 and TRBJ1-1): DTGVSQNPRHKITKRGQNVTFRCDPISEHNRLYWYRQTLGQGPEFLTYFQNEAQLEKSRLLSDRFSAERPKGSFSTLEIQRTEQGDSAMYLCASSPPGQVNTEAFFGQGTRLTVV.

This clonotype was recorded a few times. One end of the junction fails to match germline, which may point to a read error. This chain uses TRBV4-1 with TRBJ1-1; TRBD1 is a possible D gene (6 bases). The germline V gene has CDR1 MGHRA and CDR2 YSYEKL. The CDR3 runs 14 residues. The CDR3 DNA sequence: TGCGCCAGCAGCCAAGTCCAAGGGGGGAATGAAGCTTTTTTT. Translated, it gives CASSQVQGGNEAFF.

A few counts support this clonotype. V is TRBV19 and J is TRBJ1-1; D gene unclear. Trimming left V 3 bases short and J 2 bases short, with 4 bases between. The CDR3 sequence is 12 residues long. CDR1 and CDR2 (germline): LNHDA, SQIVND (reference sequence). This CDR3 reads CASSITNTEAFF. DNA of the CDR3: TGTGCCAGTAGTATCACAAACACTGAAGCTTTCTTT.

This clonotype was detected a few times. The CDR3 nucleotides are TGTGCCACTCAAGAAGGCGCCTCCTACGAGCAGTACTTC. Protein sequence: CATQEGASYEQYF. The chain couples TRBV6-2 or TRBV6-3 to TRBJ2-7; D unclear. With 10 bases removed from V and 0 bases from J, the gap between germline ends came to 13 bases. The CDR3 has 13 amino acids. Germline-derived CDR1 and CDR2 are MNHEY and SVGEGT.

This clonotype was seen a few times. V and J are TRBV28 and TRBJ2-4, with D perhaps matching TRBD1 or TRBD2 (5 bases each). Trimming stripped 2 bases from V and 8 bases from J, with 10 bases between. The CDR3 length is 13 residues. Germline V gene lookup returns CDR1 MDHEN and CDR2 SYDVKM. The CDR3 spells CASSLPGPYIQYF. CDR3 DNA: TGTGCCAGCAGTTTACCGGGGCCGTACATTCAGTACTTC.

Only a few counts were recorded for this clonotype. The chain recombines TRBV7-3 with TRBJ2-1; 13 bases are a match to TRBD2. The V and J ends lost 5 bases and 7 bases, in that order; junction bases with no gene match: 17. The CDR3 is 19 residues long. CDR1 and CDR2 from the germline V gene are SGHTA and FQGTGA. In DNA, the CDR3 is TGTGCCAGCAGCGCGAAACCGGGACTAGCGGGAAAGTTAAGGAATGAGCAGTTCTTC. It specifies CASSAKPGLAGKLRNEQFF.

The rearrangement joins TRBV30 to TRBJ1-3; D is undetermined. This CDR3 comprises 12 residues. V shed 4 bases and J shed 4 bases, with 8 bases lying between them. Germline V CDR1 and CDR2: GTSNPN, SVGIG (reference sequence). CDR3 region: CAWKRSGNTIYF. In DNA form, the CDR3 reads TGTGCCTGGAAGCGGAGCGGAAACACCATATATTTT.

This clonotype was seen a handful of times. The rearrangement joins TRBV20-1 to TRBJ2-1; D ambiguous. Trimming removed 3 bases from V and 4 bases from J, with 7 bases in between. This CDR3 region has 12 residues. Germline V gene sequence: CDR1 DFQATT, CDR2 SNEGSKA (reference sequence). This CDR3 is CSASREYNEQFF. CDR3 nucleotides: TGCAGTGCTAGTCGCGAGTACAATGAGCAGTTCTTC.

The chain combines TRBV10-3 with TRBJ2-2, with 7 bases identical to TRBD2. This CDR3 is 16 amino acids long. Germline trimming cut 8 bases from V and 3 bases from J; bases unmatched to any gene: 12. Germline assignment: CDR1 ENHRY and CDR2 SYGVKD. This CDR3 is CAIARWAGEDTGELFF. As DNA, the CDR3 is TGTGCCATCGCCCGTTGGGCGGGAGAGGACACCGGGGAGCTGTTTTTT.

CDR3 loop: CASSYSIAVAPNTGELFF. CDR3 coding DNA: TGTGCCAGCAGTTACTCGATTGCGGTAGCGCCGAACACCGGGGAGCTGTTTTTT. The V and J genes are TRBV6-2 or TRBV6-3 and TRBJ2-2; maybe TRBD2 (5 bases). Germline V gene lookup returns CDR1 MNHEY and CDR2 SVGEGT. V was clipped by 0 bases and J by 0 bases, with 14 bases between them. The CDR3 runs to 18 residues.

This clonotype was seen at least ten times. The CDR3 DNA sequence: TGTGCCAGCAGTTTCGGAGCAGGAACCTACGAGCAGTACTTC. This translates into CASSFGAGTYEQYF. The chain combines TRBV12-3 or TRBV12-4 with TRBJ2-7; D is unresolved. Trimming pared 3 bases from V and 2 bases from J, leaving 11 bases between. The CDR3 covers 14 residues.

The rearrangement joins TRBV7-2 to TRBJ2-7, with D perhaps being TRBD1 or TRBD2 (5 bases each). The CDR3 is 13 residues long. Between the trimmed V and J ends, which lost 5 bases and 3 bases, there was a span of 11 bases. Looked up from germline, CDR1 is SGHTA and CDR2 is FQGNSA. For the CDR3, the DNA is TGTGCCAGCAGCAAGGGACGGTTCTACGAGCAGTACTTC. Translated, it gives CASSKGRFYEQYF.

This rearrangement joins TRBV5-1 to TRBJ1-3; a weak D match, TRBD1 (5 bases). Trimming shortened V by 4 bases and J by 0 bases, and 11 bases separated the two germline ends. Germline-derived CDR1 and CDR2 are SGHRS and YFSETQ. CDR3 length: 15 residues. The CDR3 here is CASSRDSISGNTIYF. The CDR3 bases are TGCGCCAGCAGCCGAGACAGCATCTCTGGAAACACCATATATTTT.

There are a few counts of this clonotype. The chain recombines TRBV5-1 with TRBJ2-3; D possibly matches TRBD1 or TRBD2 (6 bases each). Germline CDR1 reads SGHRS; CDR2 reads YFSETQ. The CDR3 spans 15 residues. Trimming took 4 bases from V and 0 from J, leaving 12 bases between them. The CDR3 here is CASSAWGASTDTQYF. The CDR3 DNA follows: TGCGCCAGCAGCGCCTGGGGGGCCAGCACAGATACGCAGTATTTT.

This clonotype was observed a handful of times. V gene TRBV12-3 or TRBV12-4 combines with J gene TRBJ2-3, with D unclear. The V end was cut by 1 base, the J end by 4 bases, with 6 bases between. CDR3 length: 13 amino acids. The CDR3 sequence is CASSLEGPDTQYF. The DNA of the CDR3 is TGTGCCAGCAGTTTAGAGGGTCCAGATACGCAGTATTTT.

The DNA of the CDR3 is TGTGCCAGCAGTTTGGATAGGGGGGACCTCGAGCAGTACTTC. This translates into CASSLDRGDLEQYF. The V call is TRBV28, the J call TRBJ2-7; D possibly matches TRBD1 or TRBD2 (6 bases each). V was shortened by 3 bases and J by 6 bases, with 15 bases between the two germline ends. The CDR3 totals 14 residues. CDR1 and CDR2 from the germline V gene are MDHEN and SYDVKM.

This clonotype was observed a handful of times. The chain joins TRBV18 to TRBJ2-1; D not certain. V gave up 2 bases and J gave up 6 bases, with 11 bases separating them. Germline V gene lookup returns CDR1 KGHSH and CDR2 LQKENI. The CDR3 extends over 14 amino acids. The CDR3 region has the DNA TGTGCCAGCTCACCAGGTATTCTCTTCAATGAGCAGTTCTTC. This gives the protein CASSPGILFNEQFF.

The chain links TRBV29-1 to TRBJ2-5, with D perhaps matching TRBD1 or TRBD2 (5 bases each). CDR1 is SQVTM and CDR2 is ANQGSEA in the germline V gene. The CDR3 totals 14 residues. Between the trimmed V and J ends, which lost 4 bases and 5 bases, there was a span of 17 bases. CDR3 amino acids: CSVGRQGRGETQYF. The CDR3 coding sequence is TGCAGCGTTGGTCGGCAGGGTCGAGGGGAGACCCAGTACTTC.

The genes are TRBV20-1 and TRBJ2-3, with TRBD2 matching 9 bases. This CDR3 has 15 residues. The trim removed 5 bases at V and 6 bases at J, leaving 12 bases unmatched. In germline, CDR1 is DFQATT, CDR2 SNEGSKA (reference sequence). The CDR3 loop reads CSARLPREGPDTQYF. The CDR3 region has the DNA TGCAGTGCTCGCCTCCCGCGGGAGGGCCCTGATACGCAGTATTTT.

This clonotype was observed a few times. V is TRBV12-3 or TRBV12-4 and J is TRBJ2-1, with a possible D match to TRBD1 (5 bases). CDR3 length: 13 amino acids. The germline V and J ends were trimmed by 8 bases and 2 bases, with 10 bases remaining between them. This chain's CDR3 is CASHRNPYNEQFF. CDR3 sequence (DNA): TGTGCCAGCCACAGGAACCCCTACAATGAGCAGTTCTTC.

The chain has TRBV28 and TRBJ2-7; 14 bases line up with TRBD2. The CDR3 is 16 residues long. Trimming took 6 bases from V and 3 from J; bases not matched to a gene: 7. Germline CDR1 is MDHEN and CDR2 is SYDVKM. This CDR3 is CASSSPGTSGGYEQYF. Here the CDR3 DNA reads TGTGCCAGCAGCAGTCCCGGGACTAGCGGGGGCTACGAGCAGTACTTC.

This clonotype turned up a few times. The chain recombines TRBV14 with TRBJ2-1; D is unclear. The ends were cut back, 0 bases at V and 9 bases at J, with 3 bases in the middle. There are 11 residues in the CDR3. From germline, CDR1 is SGHDN and CDR2 FVKESK. The CDR3: CASSQDGEQFF. The CDR3 DNA reads as TGTGCCAGCAGCCAAGATGGTGAGCAGTTCTTC.

This chain joins TRBV7-8 and TRBJ2-1; 9 nucleotides match TRBD2. The J segment lost 6 bases and the V segment lost 2 bases, leaving 20 bases of the junction unmatched. There are 20 residues in the CDR3. The germline V gene encodes CDR1 SGHVS and CDR2 FQNEAQ. The CDR3 sequence: CASSLLPGLAGGPLSNEQFF. CDR3 in DNA: TGTGCCAGCAGCTTACTTCCGGGACTAGCAGGAGGTCCCCTCTCCAATGAGCAGTTCTTC.

The V gene is TRBV28, the J gene TRBJ1-5, with D hard to call. Trimming took off 1 base at V and 6 bases at J, with 10 bases between the two ends. CDR3 length equals 14 residues. The germline V gene encodes CDR1 MDHEN and CDR2 SYDVKM. The chain's CDR3 is CASSLYRGSQPQHF. Here the CDR3 DNA reads TGTGCCAGCAGTTTATATCGGGGAAGTCAGCCCCAGCATTTT.

Only a few counts were recorded for this clonotype. V is TRBV20-1 and J is TRBJ2-5; 9 bases are shared with TRBD1. The CDR3 sequence is 15 residues long. Germline-derived CDR1 and CDR2 are DFQATT and SNEGSKA (reference sequence). V lost 6 bases and J lost 4; bases outside the gene matches: 12. The CDR3 loop is CSAARTGVIGETQYF. The DNA of the CDR3 is TGCAGTGCGGCGCGGACAGGGGTAATCGGAGAGACCCAGTACTTC.